The clone carrying this T cell receptor (beta chain) was seen only a few times. Its target is not known. TCRdb reanalysed the 5' RACE reads using MiXCR and keeps one entry per CDR3 protein. The data contain 300,000 to 400,000 distinct CDR3 sequences, around an eighth of them singletons. The CDR3 covers 16 residues. The germline CDR1 and CDR2 sequences are MNHNY and SVGAGI (reference sequence). V shed 5 bases, J shed 5 bases, and the junction held 8 bases outside the gene matches. This record comes from a study of T cells after yellow fever vaccination. Broader study findings: CD4 and CD8 compartments shared a small share of clonotypes, likely from convergent recombination. Among primary-vaccination clones, most reappeared after the booster, at about 95% for CD4 and around 91% for CD8. Repertoires sorted by FACS could include abundant clonotypes that are contaminants from the bulk population.

The sample was CD4+ T cells sorted from PBMCs, taken 15 days after the yellow fever booster vaccination. The chain carries TRBV6-6 and TRBJ2-1; 11 nucleotides agree with TRBD2. The sequence came from a man between 18 and 29 years old who received the YFV17D yellow fever vaccine. DNA of the CDR3: TGTGCCAGCAGTGGTGGACTAGCGGGTAACGACAATGAGCAGTTCTTC. Protein product: CASSGGLAGNDNEQFF.